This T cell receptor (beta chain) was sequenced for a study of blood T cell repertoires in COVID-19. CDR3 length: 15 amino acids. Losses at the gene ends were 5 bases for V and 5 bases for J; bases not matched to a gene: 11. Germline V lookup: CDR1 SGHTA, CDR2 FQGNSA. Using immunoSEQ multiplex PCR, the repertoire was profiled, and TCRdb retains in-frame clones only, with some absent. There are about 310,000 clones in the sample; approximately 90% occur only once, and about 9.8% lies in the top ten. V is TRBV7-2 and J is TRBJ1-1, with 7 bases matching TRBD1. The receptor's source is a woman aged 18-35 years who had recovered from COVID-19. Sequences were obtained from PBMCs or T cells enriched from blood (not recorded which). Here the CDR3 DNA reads TGTGCCAGCAGCGAGCGGACAGGCGGGTTGACTGAAGCTTTCTTT. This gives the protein CASSERTGGLTEAFF.